This T cell receptor beta chain was profiled in a study of T cells expressing NK-cell markers. Study overall: Eight donors were sequenced, seven testing HCMV-seropositive and one testing seronegative.

With UMIs, 5'RACE template switching was used to make TCR beta cDNA. TCRdb reprocessed the 5' RACE reads and stores each CDR3 protein as one record, lacking DNA. In total, the table holds approximately 150,000 distinct CDR3 sequences. The CDR3 runs 16 residues. Germline CDR1 SGHTA, CDR2 FQGTGA. The chain uses TRBV7-3 and TRBJ2-1; TCRdb's assignment of TRBD1 cannot be checked, as there is no DNA. Sequenced: blood T cells: a sorted CD56 or NKG2C T cell subset, CD4+ or CD8+ T cells, or bulk PBMC T cells (not recorded which). This TCR was sampled from a man younger than 35 in good health. CDR3 in amino acids: CASSLDPGSLYNEQFF. The full variable domain, with the rest looked up from reference TRBV7-3 and TRBJ2-1, is GAGVSQTPSNKVTEKGKYVELRCDPISGHTALYWYRQSLGQGPEFLIYFQGTGAADDSGLPNDRFFAVRPEGSVSTLKIQRTERGDSAVYLCASSLDPGSLYNEQFFGPGTRLTVL.